This is a list of T cell receptor beta chains from one sample in a study of blood T cell repertoires in COVID-19. Sequencing used immunoSEQ multiplex PCR; TCRdb keeps in-frame clones, though not all of them. This table holds roughly 250,000 clones, around 81% found once. Sequencing was done on a sample of peripheral blood. The source is a woman aged 55-75 years with active or convalescent COVID-19. Both conserved end residues are part of each CDR3. The D gene is left open where the match is weak. The size entry is marked missing in some rows and otherwise reads once, few, many or a size class.

14 - TRBJ1-2 TRBD1 TRBV19 CASSMDRDGYGYTF TGTGCCAGTAGTATGGACAGGGACGGCTATGGCTACACCTTC
16 - TRBJ2-2 TRBD2 TRBV9 CASSVASGGGTGELFF TGTGCCAGCAGCGTAGCGAGCGGGGGAGGGACCGGGGAGCTGTTTTTT
15 - TRBJ2-5 TRBD2 TRBV19 CASMRRGGPEETQYF TGTGCCAGTATGAGGCGGGGGGGCCCGGAGGAGACCCAGTACTTC
13 few TRBJ2-7 TRBD1 TRBV27 CASSRRTGVEQYF TGTGCCAGCAGTAGAAGGACAGGGGTCGAGCAGTACTTC
15 - TRBJ2-7 TRBD2 TRBV3-1/TRBV3-2 CASSRQRDPTYEQYF TGTGCCAGCAGCCGTCAGCGGGACCCAACCTACGAGCAGTACTTC
15 - TRBJ1-4 - TRBV7-9 CASSLAEVKREKLFF TGTGCCAGCAGCTTAGCGGAGGTAAAGAGGGAAAAACTGTTTTTT
15 - TRBJ1-5 - TRBV30 CAWRTQGVGNQPQHF TGTGCCTGGAGGACACAGGGAGTTGGGAATCAGCCCCAGCATTTT
15 - TRBJ2-1 TRBD2 TRBV10-1 CASSESGGWYNEQFF TGCGCCAGCAGTGAGTCCGGGGGGTGGTACAATGAGCAGTTCTTC
13 - TRBJ2-1 - TRBV29-1 CSVVRGARNEQFF TGCAGCGTTGTCCGGGGGGCCCGCAATGAGCAGTTCTTC
12 - TRBJ1-1 - TRBV28 CASSVQGLRAFF TGTGCCAGCAGTGTTCAGGGGTTGCGGGCTTTCTTT
14 - TRBJ1-2 - TRBV10-3 CAISESAGSYGYTF TGTGCCATCAGTGAGTCGGCGGGAAGTTATGGCTACACCTTC
13 - TRBJ2-7 - TRBV25-1 CASSGQIGYEQYF TGTGCCAGCAGTGGACAGATTGGCTACGAGCAGTACTTC
16 - TRBJ1-1 - TRBV7-6 CASSLDKTGSDTEAFF TGTGCCAGCAGCTTAGACAAGACAGGCTCGGACACTGAAGCTTTCTTT
15 - TRBJ2-1 TRBD1 TRBV4-1 CASSRPGQGVDEQFF TGCGCCAGCAGCCGCCCGGGACAGGGGGTCGATGAGCAGTTCTTC
14 few TRBJ1-2 TRBD1 TRBV29-1 CSVESRQGIYGYTF TGCAGCGTTGAGTCCCGACAGGGGATCTATGGCTACACCTTC
13 - TRBJ1-1 - TRBV5-4 CAAMGTRSTEAFF TGTGCCGCTATGGGTACTAGGAGCACTGAAGCTTTCTTT
15 - TRBJ1-1 - TRBV27 CASSLGRPGGTEAFF TGTGCCAGCAGTTTAGGCCGACCTGGAGGCACTGAAGCTTTCTTT
15 - TRBJ2-1 - TRBV12-5 CASGTVEERGNEQFF TGTGCTAGTGGGACCGTCGAAGAAAGGGGTAATGAGCAGTTCTTC
16 - TRBJ1-1 TRBD1 TRBV6-4 CATRPGTATMNTEAFF TGTGCCACCAGGCCGGGGACAGCTACTATGAACACTGAAGCTTTCTTT
20 once TRBJ2-2 TRBD2 TRBV27 CASSLWGLAGGPRNTGELFF TGTGCCAGCAGTTTATGGGGACTAGCGGGGGGGCCAAGGAACACCGGGGAGCTGTTTTTT
14 - TRBJ2-7 TRBD2 TRBV7-3 CASSPGLVPYEQYF TGTGCCAGCAGCCCCGGACTAGTCCCCTACGAGCAGTACTTC
13 once TRBJ1-1 - TRBV5-4 CASSQGGSPEAFF TGTGCCAGCAGCCAGGGAGGTAGCCCTGAAGCTTTCTTT
17 - TRBJ2-5 - TRBV7-8 CASSLGRLLSSGETQYF TGTGCCAGCAGCTTAGGGCGACTCCTCTCGAGCGGAGAGACCCAGTACTTC
13 - TRBJ2-1 - TRBV10-3 CAINIPGGYEQFF TGTGCCATCAATATCCCGGGGGGCTATGAGCAGTTCTTC
17 - TRBJ1-6 - TRBV30 CAWSQARTRAYNSPLHF TGTGCCTGGAGTCAAGCCAGGACACGCGCCTATAATTCACCCCTCCACTTT
14 few TRBJ1-2 TRBD1 TRBV29-1 CSVGGDRVDYGYTF TGCAGCGTTGGCGGGGACAGGGTGGACTATGGCTACACCTTC
13 - TRBJ2-7 - TRBV4-1 CASRAESSYEQYF TGCGCCAGCAGAGCCGAAAGCTCCTACGAGCAGTACTTC
14 - TRBJ2-7 TRBD2 TRBV7-2 CASSMGLAAYEQYF TGTGCCAGCAGCATGGGACTAGCGGCCTACGAGCAGTACTTC
14 - TRBJ1-2 TRBD1 TRBV2 CASSGDRGNYGYTF TGTGCCAGCAGTGGGGACAGGGGTAACTATGGCTACACCTTC
15 - TRBJ2-1 TRBD2 TRBV13 CASSLGTSGYNEQFF TGTGCCAGCTCCCTGGGGACTAGCGGATACAATGAGCAGTTCTTC
14 - TRBJ2-4 - TRBV2 CASSTRSVTHIQYF TGTGCCAGCAGCACTAGGAGCGTAACCCACATTCAGTACTTC
13 - TRBJ1-2 TRBD1 TRBV6-5 CASVETGNYGYTF TGTGCCAGCGTAGAGACAGGGAACTATGGCTACACCTTC
15 many TRBJ2-2 TRBD2 TRBV7-9 CASIRLAGWTGELFF TGTGCCAGCATCAGACTAGCGGGGTGGACCGGGGAGCTGTTTTTT